This entry describes one T cell receptor (beta chain). The specificity of this receptor is unknown. One base away there is no much larger clone; base qualities are not given. This specimen belongs to a study of post-analysis software for immune sequencing data (dated by TCRdb to the mid-2010s). Notes on the research overall: Recorded disease courses included relapsing-remitting, secondary progressive and progressive-relapsing multiple sclerosis, with some patients lacking subtype annotation. The patient repertoires were compared against around 11 previously published healthy control repertoires obtained from donors aged 6 to 25 years. A subset of samples was prepared in parallel using single-end sample barcoding, then pooled and co-amplified after Illumina adapter ligation.

The library was obtained by PCR. This sample was sequenced with an Illumina HiSeq 2500. Unique molecular identifiers were incorporated into TCR beta cDNA libraries to reduce PCR and sequencing biases. Roughly 0.5 million cDNA molecules were obtained per 1 to 10 million input T cells, so each molecule approximated one T cell. Patient libraries were prepared and sequenced with the same protocol used for the earlier healthy control dataset. Within a given batch, samples were prepared together, multiplexed and sequenced on the same HiSeq lane. The authors processed their data as follows. Raw barcoded reads were processed with MIGEC, discarding single-read molecular identifier groups before consensus assembly and CDR3 extraction. VDJtools was used for post-analysis of the clonotype tables, and diversity was normalized by down-sampling every dataset to the size of the smallest sample. In repertoire overlap clustering, CDR3 amino acid sequences, but not nucleotide sequences, were matched to correct batch-related cross-sample contamination. TCRdb passed the public sequencing reads through fastp at Q25 and MiXCR, retaining productive beta sequences. Duplicate CDR3 protein sequences are folded into a single record with the most common DNA and genes. The V and J calls, along with clone size, are taken from TCRdb and not from the paper's own processing. This sample has 750,000 to 950,000 distinct CDR3 sequences in its table, and roughly 58% of those were observed once. The ten largest clonotypes hold about 4.5% of the sample.

TCR beta repertoires were profiled from peripheral blood of roughly 13 young patients with multiple sclerosis to demonstrate the VDJtools post-analysis software. The multiple sclerosis patients were children and adolescents between roughly 6 and 17 years of age. What the work shows at the level of the full study, not this receptor alone: Direct clustering with F measure revealed strong co-clustering of samples prepared in the same batch, which led to a batch-effect correction. The multiple sclerosis patient group was slightly younger than the control group. Significantly lower normalized Chao1 diversity was found in multiple sclerosis patients than in controls, suggesting substantial peripheral T-cell clonal expansion.

Sequencing was done on a sample of blood. This clonotype was sampled from a girl aged 5 to 17 with multiple sclerosis.

The DNA sequence is as follows: TGTGCCAGCACAGGGGCTGTTAGCACAGATACGCAGTATTTT. The resulting protein is CASTGAVSTDTQYF. The V and J segments used are TRBV25-1 and TRBJ2-3, and the D gene may be TRBD1, 6 bases matching. Trimming takes 7 bases from V and 0 bases from J, and the germline ends sit 11 bases apart. The cysteine opens and the phenylalanine closes a CDR3 of 14 amino acids. Solely the CDR3 DNA is kept, with 42 bases framed from the first base. CDR1 and CDR2 were assigned from the germline V gene as MGHDK and SYGVNS.